This T cell receptor beta chain was retrieved from a study of blood T cell repertoires in COVID-19 (dated by TCRdb to 2019 to 2021). As for the study more broadly: The collaborator samples originated in the United States, Italy and Spain and spanned the acute and convalescent phases of COVID-19. Deeply sampled blood TCRbeta repertoires from subjects exposed to, actively infected with, or recovered from COVID-19 were included in the dataset. The sample metadata nearly always contained a de-identified subject ID, COVID-19 status, age in years and sex. A freely available public database, intended as a resource for researchers studying the immune response to SARS-CoV-2, is where the repertoires were released. Where available, HLA class I and class II types were obtained from metadata supplied by the sample provider rather than from assay-based typing. Samples came from the ongoing ImmuneRACE study (first 160 participants) plus 1,254 subjects from 6 global collaborators. The material from the prospective study consisted of cDNA or gDNA derived from T cells, B-cell-depleted T cells, or PBMCs.

In the prospective study, participants were about 18 to 95 years old, resided in around 25 geographic areas of the United States, and were enrolled through a virtual design. To assign participants to cohorts, the prospective study relied on clinical history that participants themselves reported in a screening survey and a study questionnaire. For ImmuneRACE Cohort 3, a participant was defined as recovered based on two consecutive negative NP/OP PCR tests, clearance by a healthcare professional, or resolution of symptoms. Each participant in the prospective study had whole blood, serum and a nasopharyngeal or oropharyngeal swab collected by mobile phlebotomists. Additional blood draws and questionnaires over an approximately two-month period could optionally be provided by prospective study participants. Prospective study blood samples were shipped either frozen or at room temperature before DNA extraction.

Overall study results and their limits: The amount of clinical and demographic metadata varied by source and participant and was provided uncurated.

TCRbeta CDR3 regions were amplified from genomic DNA by means of the immunoSEQ Assay, a bias-controlled multiplex PCR. Processing in the source paper ran as follows. Within the assay, amplification of reference gene primers was used to estimate how many nucleated cells each sample contained. To quantify the absolute abundance of each unique TCRbeta CDR3 rearrangement, sequence reads were collapsed and filtered. For each sample, productive Simpson clonality was calculated as the square root of Simpson's diversity index across productive rearrangements. Entries here come from immuneACCESS through TCRdb and include only in-frame sequences with V and J called. Some clones fail to appear in such tables; in the studies checked, an unresolved V gene covers under half of the shortfall, and the cause of the remainder is unknown. V and J calls and clone size come straight from that table; D and trimming were deduced from the DNA. The sample table lists fewer than 450,000 clones, 90% of them with a count of one. The ten biggest clones cover about 0.63% of the sample.

Measured from the cysteine to the phenylalanine, the CDR3 is 13 residues long. This entry keeps only the CDR3 DNA: 39 bases, framed from base 1. CDR1 and CDR2 (SNHLY, FYNNEI) derive from the germline V gene. Trimming takes 8 bases from V and 10 bases from J, and the germline ends sit 18 bases apart. As concerns this clone: Its antigen has not been determined. Base qualities are missing; no much larger clone stands one base away.

The rearranged segments are TRBV2 and TRBJ2-1; perhaps TRBD2 is the D gene, with 5 bases matching. The source is a man aged 18 to 29 who had recovered from COVID-19. The sequencing sample was made of PBMCs or T cells enriched from blood (not recorded which). The DNA is TGTGCCAGCGGAGCGAGCTCACTAGTCGAGCAGTTCTTC. The translation is CASGASSLVEQFF.